This record concerns one T cell receptor (beta chain) sequence. This clone was picked up one time. Its antigen target is currently unknown. No base qualities exist here, and no much larger clone lies one base off it. Library preparation employed the immunoSEQ multiplex PCR assay. For the multiplex PCR, a mixture combining 60 forward primers for TCR Vbeta segments and 13 reverse primers for TCR Jbeta segments was used. The CDR3 region of rearranged TCR beta genes was amplified from genomic DNA with a multiplex PCR assay. The amplified TCR beta libraries were sequenced on the Illumina HiSeq System as 87-base-pair reads. Turning to the authors' computational methods: In a later analysis, around 80 million unique TCR beta chains were counted across the roughly 610 repertoires, and roughly 11 million of these chains were shared by at least two donors. A nearest-neighbor algorithm error-corrected the raw reads and collapsed the reads into unique sequences, merging closely related sequences to remove PCR and sequencing errors. To assign V, D and J gene segments, CDR3 sequences were aligned to IMGT reference sequences. For a sequence to be retained, at least a six-nucleotide match to both a V gene segment and a J gene segment was required. A rearrangement counted as productive if the CDR3 had no stop codons and remained in frame with V and J, and every other rearrangement counted as non-productive. Following IMGT convention, CDR3 was defined as the stretch from the second conserved V-encoded cysteine to the conserved J-encoded phenylalanine. The earlier analysis of 587 of the donors excluded any sequence lacking an unambiguous match to a single V gene segment. In an earlier analysis of roughly 500 of the donors, V segments were called functional above 56.7% productive rearrangements and were called segregating when the between-donor standard deviation exceeded 5%. A statistical classification framework was built to diagnose cytomegalovirus status from the catalog of TCR beta chain sequences. In a later analysis, V and J genes were assigned by comparing TCR nucleotide sequences against IMGT/GENE-DB human TR gene sequences. In a later analysis, CDR3 sequences and most-parsimonious VDJ recombination scenarios were assigned using the TCRdist pipeline. In a later analysis, each TCR beta chain was defined by its CDR3 amino acid sequence together with its V-gene family, and reads lacking a unique V-gene family were excluded. In a later analysis, a few hundred highly shared, low-generation-probability nucleotide sequences were removed to address suspected cross-contamination and a sequencing artifact. For each public chain, a later analysis derived a clonal expansion index from normalized ranks of inferred template counts within each repertoire. In a later analysis, generation probabilities were computed with a VDJ recombination model fitted to out-of-frame rearrangements, and the resulting probabilities were checked against IGoR. In a later analysis, TCR-TCR, TCR-HLA and TCR-CMV co-occurrence was scored with hypergeometric tests, and a repertoire-size bias correction was applied to TCR pairs. To estimate false discovery rates, a later analysis permuted the HLA or CMV assignments 20 times. In a later analysis, co-occurring TCRs were grouped with DBSCAN, and TCRdist sequence similarity was added when clustering was performed within HLA-allele-positive subsets. Repertoires with fewer than 30,000 or more than 120,000 public chains were left out of co-occurrence clustering, as were a handful of repertoires with anomalous nucleotide sharing. As stored in TCRdb, this immuneACCESS dataset retains in-frame rearrangements with V and J assigned. A fraction of the clones does not appear; measured against another copy, unresolved V genes explain less than half of the discrepancy, and the remainder lacks a known reason. V and J calls and clone size come straight from that table; D and trimming were deduced from the DNA. The sample profile shows about 130,000 clones; 74% of them were found once. 5.8% of the sample lies in the top ten.

Its CDR3 holds 15 amino acids, cysteine through phenylalanine. The sequence is cut down to CDR3 DNA, 45 bases in frame from base 1. The germline V gene gives CDR1 as LGHNA and CDR2 as YSLEER. V ends up 0 bases short and J 8 bases short, with an unmatched junction base count of 4. This sample stems from a study of cytomegalovirus exposure and HLA in healthy donors (dated by TCRdb to 2017 to 2019). With regard to the full study: In an earlier analysis of approximately 500 of the donors, 250 to 350 Gb of sequence data and 90 million to 130 million unique TCR beta sequences from about 180 million T cells were reported. In a later analysis, previously published TCR beta repertoires from fewer than 750 donors were re-analyzed and high-resolution HLA genotyping was added so that TCR occurrence patterns could be studied. The study was designed to test whether signatures of past pathogen exposure could be identified by cataloging public T cell receptors. Donor age, sex, ethnicity and CMV serostatus were compiled alongside the repertoire data. The number of donors typed differed by locus, with about 629-640 for A, B, C, DRB1 and DQB1, roughly 520 for DQA1, under 610 for DPA1, and some 440 for DPB1. A later genetic analysis took genome-wide SNP genotypes for about 65% of the 666 donors and used that subset as a discovery cohort. Besides the first cohort of around 670 subjects, a separate validation cohort made up of around 120 different subjects was used. Of the 398 genotyped donors, approximately 81% were placed in the genetic ancestry cluster associated with self-reported Caucasian donors. All discovery cohort repertoires had been generated using a single sequencing platform. High-throughput TCR immunosequencing, statistical association of individual TCRs with disease status, and machine learning were combined to predict cytomegalovirus infection status. Rather than drawing on any new phenotypic data, the later analysis identified candidate immune exposures from TCR beta sequences and the way those sequences occurred across donors. Both class I and class II loci were covered by HLA typing, at four-digit resolution. Roughly 300 gigabases of sequencing data and approximately 85 million unique TCR sequences were included in an early release covering several hundred HLA-typed donors. Among around 400 genotyped donors of the cohort, an average of around 250,000 unique TCR beta nucleotide sequences was sequenced per donor, of which approximately 19% were non-productive. In an earlier analysis of a few hundred of the donors, high-throughput TCR beta sequencing was used to judge whether each TCR beta V gene segment behaved as functional or pseudogenic. The T cell repertoires of around 730 subjects were profiled by immunosequencing and related to cytomegalovirus serostatus. Four or five DR-DQ haplotypes were handled as single units for association and clustering because linkage in the cohort was strong. What the research found in general, with its limitations: Because counts were too low, some 17 rarely observed V segments, including chromosome 9 orphons, were excluded from the earlier analysis of about 500 of the donors. V-gene and J-gene trimming of TCR beta chains was associated with a missense DCLRE1C variant in a later genetic analysis, and the association was replicated in an independent cohort. An earlier analysis of around 500 of the donors showed that most TCR beta V segments appeared in productive rearrangements either about 90% or about 30% of the time, which broadly matched IMGT annotations. Linkage disequilibrium might explain the correlated functional status among segregating V segments, but an unknown experimental factor could not be ruled out. Specific HLA alleles were associated with 15,000 to 20,000 TCR beta sequences at a false discovery rate of 0.05 in a later analysis. A further reported finding was that TCR beta sequences accurately predicted the HLA-A and HLA-B alleles for most subjects in the first cohort. Presence/absence analyses assumed roughly uniform sequencing depth across donors, an assumption that may not hold. CMV serostatus was the only immune exposure information available for the cohort. In a later analysis, TCR association rates were found to vary across HLA loci, with the most associated TCRs seen for DRB1 alleles and the fewest for HLA-C alleles. A later genetic analysis reported fewer N-insertions in productive TCRs among donors in an Asian-associated ancestry cluster than the approximately 670-donor mean. Cytomegalovirus status was reported to be diagnosed by the classifier with high specificity and sensitivity in both the original and validation cohorts. Three of the identified cytomegalovirus-associated TCR beta chains were confirmed in vitro to be specific for cytomegalovirus antigens. In this cohort, only TCR beta chains were sequenced, and detectable features were limited by the absence of alpha or paired-chain data. Most TCR sequences were observed very rarely across donors, whereas some public TCRs were present in many individuals. The 87-base-pair reads could not distinguish some IMGT-functional V segments, including TRBV6-2 and TRBV6-3, so those segments were excluded. A total of fewer than 200 TCR beta chains were listed by the study as associated with cytomegalovirus. A cluster of highly shared sequence variants was judged likely to be a technical artifact of the sequencing pipeline. Because some donors lacked HLA typing at each locus, the association tests relied only on the typed subset. In a later analysis, HLA-associated TCR beta chains showed more clonal expansion and lower generation probabilities than non-associated chains that were equally common. Several of the top co-occurrence clusters appeared to be linked to parvovirus B19, influenza, CMV and Epstein-Barr virus, according to a later analysis. It was suggested by the authors that the approach could potentially be generalized to other disease states and immunological phenotypes. A later analysis found that most CMV-associated TCR beta chains appeared HLA-restricted, with HLA associations seemingly driven largely by CMV exposure. Strong co-occurrence of HLA alleles, especially DR and DQ, made assigning TCR associations to individual alleles difficult.

The cohort was made up of approximately 670 healthy bone marrow donors. At the time of sampling, every cohort member was nominally healthy, though immune exposures that went unrecorded were likely present. The donor was CMV seropositive and belonged to the group of 270 or so seropositive cohort members. Each donor provided a peripheral blood sample, and peripheral blood mononuclear cells were used for TCR beta sequencing. The Qiagen DNeasy Blood Extraction Kit was used to extract genomic DNA from the blood cell samples. The chain employs TRBV4-3 and TRBJ2-1; 10 of the junction bases match TRBD1. The receptor's source is a woman between 45 and 60 years old in good health and CMV-seropositive. The sample comprised PBMCs. Here is the DNA: TGCGCCAGCAGCCAAGAAGGGACAGGGGTCGATGAGCAGTTCTTC. This encodes CASSQEGTGVDEQFF.